Shown below are 13 T cell receptor beta chains from a single sample sequenced in a study of CD8 T cells in ankylosing spondylitis. TCRdb redid the calling of the 5' RACE reads with MiXCR, one entry per CDR3 protein. Found here are under 450,000 distinct CDR3 sequences, about a sixth of them singletons; the top ten hold over 1%. Study-wide results and limits: Made up of fewer than 10 highly homologous variants, a TCR beta motif appeared characteristic of ankylosing spondylitis blood.

For these receptors, no antigen is known. The sample comprised blood, either unsorted or a sorted T cell fraction (not recorded which). The receptors derive from a male donor with ankylosing spondylitis.

The chain couples TRBV20-1 to TRBJ2-7, with 10 positions matching TRBD1. This CDR3 region has 13 residues. Germline loops: CDR1 DFQATT, CDR2 SNEGSKA (reference sequence). Trimming removed 4 bases from V and 7 bases from J; junction bases left unmatched: 7. The CDR3 coding sequence is TGCAGTGCTACCGGGACAGGGGAGTATGAGCAGTACTTC. Translated, it gives CSATGTGEYEQYF.

The V gene is TRBV12-3 or TRBV12-4, the J gene TRBJ2-1; D not certain. V gave up 4 bases and J gave up 6 bases, with 7 bases separating them. This CDR3 has 12 amino acids. The CDR3: CASSSKGNEQFF. In nucleotides, the CDR3 is TGTGCCAGCAGTTCGAAGGGCAATGAGCAGTTCTTC.

This clonotype was counted a few times. The genes are TRBV6-1 and TRBJ1-5, with 8 bases fitting TRBD1. The CDR3 consists of 14 residues. J gave up 2 bases and V 4 bases, and 1 base lay outside the gene matches. From germline, CDR1 is MNHNS and CDR2 SASEGT. In DNA form, the CDR3 reads TGTGCCAGCAGTGCACAGGGGGGCAATCAGCCCCAGCATTTT. This codes for CASSAQGGNQPQHF.

This clonotype was observed many times. V gene TRBV3-1 combines with J gene TRBJ1-2, with D unresolved. V lost 2 bases and J 7 bases, leaving 20 bases between the germline ends. Germline assignment: CDR1 LGHDT and CDR2 YNNKEL (reference sequence). The CDR3 runs 16 residues. For the CDR3, the DNA is TGTGCCAGCAGCCAAAACCTAGGACGGGCTTTCGGTGGCTACACCTTC. This codes for CASSQNLGRAFGGYTF.

This clonotype has just a few counts. The chain links TRBV4-1 to TRBJ2-4, with D unresolved. Germline loops: CDR1 MGHRA, CDR2 YSYEKL. Trimming cost V 0 bases and J 9 bases, with 9 bases left between them. The CDR3 extends over 13 amino acids. CDR3 DNA: TGCGCCAGCAGCCAAGATCGCAGAGGCATTCAGTACTTC. It yields the protein CASSQDRRGIQYF.

With regard to this clonotype: The conserved phenylalanine or tryptophan normally closing the CDR3 is absent here, so this likely arose from a read error. The rearrangement joins TRBV2 to TRBJ2-2; D is possibly TRBD1 or TRBD2 (5 bases each). Deletions cut 9 bases from V and 5 bases from J, with 19 bases between. The CDR3 loop spans 15 amino acids. Germline-derived CDR1 and CDR2 are SNHLY and FYNNEI. The CDR3 sequence: CASSAWGSPTGELFL. The DNA of the CDR3 is TGTGCCAGTTCTGCGTGGGGGTCACCGACCGGGGAGCTGTTTCTT.

The chain combines TRBV11-2 with TRBJ2-7; possible D gene TRBD2, 5 bases. The CDR3 extends over 13 amino acids. V lost 1 base and J 7 bases, leaving 11 bases between the germline ends. CDR1 and CDR2 from the germline V gene are SGHAT and FQNNGV. The CDR3 protein is CASSLVAGNEQYF. The CDR3 region has the DNA TGTGCCAGCAGCTTAGTGGCCGGGAATGAGCAGTACTTC.

This clonotype was seen many times. CDR3 sequence: CASSFASSSTDTQYF. In DNA form, the CDR3 reads TGTGCCAGCAGTTTCGCTTCATCTAGCACAGATACGCAGTATTTT. J is TRBJ2-3 and V is TRBV12-3 or TRBV12-4; D uncertain. The V end lost 3 bases, the J end lost 0 bases, and 10 bases lay between the germline ends. The CDR3 has 15 amino acids.

This clonotype was seen a handful of times. CDR3 region: CASSPTGVSSYEQYF. The CDR3 bases are TGTGCCAGCAGCCCTACAGGGGTGAGCTCCTACGAGCAGTACTTC. V usage is TRBV7-2 and J usage is TRBJ2-7; TRBD1 aligns across 7 bases. Germline CDR1 is SGHTA and CDR2 is FQGNSA. The CDR3 loop spans 15 amino acids. Unmatched junction bases numbered 7, after V lost 5 bases and J lost 0 bases.

The sample holds a few counts of this clonotype. The chain recombines TRBV29-1 with TRBJ2-2, with TRBD2 matching over 7 bases. V was pared by 5 bases and J by 1 base, with 7 bases of the junction left unmatched. The CDR3 totals 15 residues. Germline CDR1 SQVTM, CDR2 ANQGSEA. CDR3 residues: CSVSAGNRNTGELFF. In DNA form, the CDR3 reads TGCAGCGTTTCAGCGGGGAACAGGAACACCGGGGAGCTGTTTTTT.

This clonotype came up a few times. The chain combines TRBV5-1 with TRBJ1-2; D is uncertain. Trimming left V 2 bases short and J 6 bases short, with 11 bases between. Germline V gives CDR1 SGHRS, CDR2 YFSETQ. This CDR3 has 13 amino acids. The CDR3 sequence: CASSFRPPDGYTF. DNA for the CDR3: TGCGCCAGCAGCTTCAGACCGCCTGATGGCTACACCTTC.

This clonotype was counted only a few times. For the CDR3, the DNA is TGTGCCATCAGCCCGGGACAGGCCTACCAAGAGACCCAGTACTTC. Protein product: CAISPGQAYQETQYF. V and J are TRBV10-3 and TRBJ2-5, with 8 positions matching TRBD1. The J segment lost 0 bases and the V segment lost 6 bases, leaving 6 bases of the junction unmatched. The CDR3 length is 15 residues. Germline CDR1 and CDR2: ENHRY and SYGVKD.

This clonotype turned up a few times. J is TRBJ2-5 and V is TRBV6-5, with 7 positions matching TRBD2. CDR1 and CDR2 (germline): MNHEY, SVGAGI. This CDR3 has 13 amino acids. V dropped 2 bases and J dropped 7; count of bases not matched to a gene: 4. Here the CDR3 reads CASSYGTKGTQYF. In DNA form, the CDR3 reads TGTGCCAGCAGTTACGGGACTAAGGGGACCCAGTACTTC.